A selection of T cell receptor beta chains follows, all from one sample in a study of beta chain features in type 1 diabetes. The data were produced by immunoSEQ multiplex PCR, yet TCRdb's version contains in-frame clones alone and is incomplete. The table includes 300,000 to 450,000 clones, 9.5% to 10% detected once. Input material: central memory CD4+ T cells from blood. All receptors derive from a man aged 25-45 years with type 1 diabetes. Each CDR3 is given with its conserved first and last residue. The order of the fields is clone size, J gene, D gene, V gene, CDR3 protein, CDR3 DNA. A D gene is named only where the DNA matches it firmly. Size is stated for part of the rows, as once, few or many counts, or as a class when the clone is expanded.

>.|TRBJ1-5|.|TRBV11-2
CASSLDGGISNQPQHF
TGTGCCAGCAGCTTAGACGGGGGGATAAGCAATCAGCCCCAGCATTTT
>.|TRBJ1-5|.|TRBV30
CAWRLGSNQPQHF
TGTGCCTGGAGGTTGGGGAGCAATCAGCCCCAGCATTTT
>.|TRBJ2-7|.|TRBV19
CASSNSGAYEQYF
TGTGCCAGTAGTAATAGCGGAGCCTACGAGCAGTACTTC
>few|TRBJ2-2|.|TRBV27
CASSLLGGQLNTGELFF
TGTGCCAGCAGTTTACTCGGAGGACAGCTAAACACCGGGGAGCTGTTTTTT
>few|TRBJ2-1|TRBD2|TRBV4-2
CAAKTTSGGYNEQFF
TGTGCCGCGAAAACTACTAGCGGGGGCTACAATGAGCAGTTCTTC
>.|TRBJ2-1|TRBD2|TRBV29-1
CSGAGLREGGNEQFF
TGCAGCGGGGCGGGACTCCGGGAGGGGGGCAATGAGCAGTTCTTC
>.|TRBJ2-1|.|TRBV11-2
CASNHVGGEQFF
TGTGCCAGCAACCACGTCGGCGGTGAGCAGTTCTTC
>few|TRBJ2-7|.|TRBV6-6
CASSYTTGQQYF
TGTGCCAGCAGTTACACCACCGGACAGCAGTACTTC
>.|TRBJ2-7|TRBD2|TRBV10-3
CAISEAGGGHEQYF
TGTGCCATCAGTGAGGCGGGAGGGGGCCACGAGCAGTACTTC
>few|TRBJ2-7|.|TRBV30
CAWSAIGTYEQYF
TGTGCCTGGAGTGCAATAGGGACATACGAGCAGTACTTC
>.|TRBJ1-2|TRBD1|TRBV19
CASSKGARYGYTF
TGTGCCAGTAGTAAGGGGGCTCGTTATGGCTACACCTTC
>.|TRBJ1-3|.|TRBV5-6
CASSPVERGNTIYF
TGTGCCAGCAGCCCCGTCGAGCGGGGAAACACCATATATTTT
>few|TRBJ2-4|.|TRBV6-6
CASRTPPRVQYF
TGTGCCAGCAGGACCCCGCCTCGGGTTCAGTACTTC
>few|TRBJ2-5|.|TRBV20-1
CSARDYETQYF
TGCAGTGCTAGAGATTACGAGACCCAGTACTTC
>few|TRBJ2-7|TRBD2|TRBV18
CASSQGTSGRYEQYF
TGTGCCAGCTCGCAAGGGACTAGCGGGAGATACGAGCAGTACTTC
>few|TRBJ2-3|.|TRBV29-1
CSVVSESTDTQYF
TGCAGCGTTGTTTCAGAAAGCACAGATACGCAGTATTTT
>.|TRBJ2-7|TRBD1|TRBV28
CASSPPGQGLYEQYF
TGTGCCAGCAGTCCACCGGGACAGGGCCTCTACGAGCAGTACTTC
>few|TRBJ2-5|TRBD1|TRBV2
CASIPGQQETQYF
TGTGCCAGCATTCCGGGACAGCAAGAGACCCAGTACTTC
>.|TRBJ2-7|TRBD1|TRBV6-1
CASSSVTGYYEQYF
TGTGCCAGCAGCTCCGTGACAGGGTATTACGAGCAGTACTTC
>few|TRBJ2-7|.|TRBV6-1
CASTSPPAEQYF
TGTGCCAGCACCTCTCCGCCGGCCGAGCAGTACTTC
>many|TRBJ2-1|.|TRBV4-1
CASSQEEVHEQFF
TGCGCCAGCAGCCAAGAGGAGGTCCATGAGCAGTTCTTC
>.|TRBJ2-5|.|TRBV11-2
CASSLGSGSPETQYF
TGTGCCAGCAGCTTAGGGTCCGGGTCCCCAGAGACCCAGTACTTC
>.|TRBJ1-1|.|TRBV7-2
CASSLSGDITEAFF
TGTGCCAGCAGCTTATCAGGGGACATCACTGAAGCTTTCTTT
>few|TRBJ2-6|.|TRBV4-2
CASSHEANVLTF
TGTGCCAGCAGCCACGAGGCCAACGTCCTGACTTTC
>.|TRBJ2-7|.|TRBV2
CASSLGGRSTQYF
TGTGCCAGCTCATTGGGAGGACGGTCCACACAGTACTTC
>few|TRBJ2-3|.|TRBV5-6
CASSLRSGRGDTQYF
TGTGCCAGCAGCTTACGCTCGGGGCGTGGAGATACGCAGTATTTT
>few|TRBJ2-7|.|TRBV5-4
CASSLGVGEQYF
TGTGCCAGCAGCTTGGGAGTGGGCGAGCAGTACTTC
>.|TRBJ1-2|.|TRBV5-1
CASSLGRRVDGYTF
TGCGCCAGCAGCTTGGGGCGCAGGGTCGATGGCTACACCTTC
>.|TRBJ1-1|.|TRBV6-6
CASSYSTTGTNTEAFF
TGTGCCAGCAGTTATTCGACCACAGGGACGAACACTGAAGCTTTCTTT
>few|TRBJ1-5|.|TRBV2
CASTPGANQPQHF
TGTGCCAGCACCCCAGGGGCCAATCAGCCCCAGCATTTT
>.|TRBJ1-1|.|TRBV27
CASSSGTKDTEAFF
TGTGCCAGCAGTTCCGGGACCAAGGACACTGAAGCTTTCTTT
>.|TRBJ2-7|.|TRBV27
CASSFVSPSDEQYF
TGTGCCAGCAGTTTTGTTTCCCCCTCGGACGAGCAGTACTTC
>few|TRBJ1-5|.|TRBV4-1
CASSQGMYQPQHF
TGCGCCAGCAGCCAGGGCATGTATCAGCCCCAGCATTTT
>few|TRBJ2-5|.|TRBV7-2
CASSLVLGQVNYF
TGTGCCAGCAGCTTAGTTTTGGGGCAGGTCAACTACTTC
>few|TRBJ2-3|TRBD1|TRBV11-2
CASSLRFTGTGGADTQYF
TGTGCCAGCAGCTTAAGGTTCACCGGGACAGGGGGCGCAGATACGCAGTATTTT
>few|TRBJ2-1|.|TRBV19
CASSIDTGTYNEQFF
TGTGCCAGTAGTATAGATACGGGAACCTACAATGAGCAGTTCTTC
>many|TRBJ2-7|TRBD2|TRBV11-2
CASGRETYEQYF
TGTGCCAGCGGGCGGGAGACCTACGAGCAGTACTTC
>.|TRBJ2-7|TRBD2|TRBV7-2
CASSFGASGRSLEQYF
TGTGCCAGCAGCTTCGGCGCTAGCGGGAGATCGTTGGAGCAGTACTTC
>many|TRBJ1-1|.|TRBV9
CASSVEQGGTEAFF
TGTGCCAGCAGCGTAGAGCAGGGTGGCACTGAAGCTTTCTTT
>many|TRBJ2-7|.|TRBV27
CATHRVGYEQYF
TGTGCCACCCACCGAGTAGGCTACGAGCAGTACTTC
>few|TRBJ2-1|TRBD2|TRBV28
CASSRTGGSHEQFF
TGTGCCAGCAGTCGAACGGGAGGGTCTCATGAGCAGTTCTTC
>few|TRBJ2-1|.|TRBV19
CASSILDGGREVNEQFF
TGTGCCAGTAGTATTCTAGACGGGGGCAGGGAGGTTAATGAGCAGTTCTTC
>few|TRBJ1-5|.|TRBV15
CATSRDAQPQHF
TGTGCCACCAGCAGAGATGCCCAGCCCCAGCATTTT
>.|TRBJ2-2|TRBD1|TRBV6-6
CASSPRQGLGTGELFF
TGTGCCAGCAGCCCTCGACAGGGGCTGGGCACCGGGGAGCTGTTTTTT
>few|TRBJ2-3|TRBD2|TRBV10-3
CAISEWGGSVTDTQYF
TGTGCCATCAGTGAATGGGGCGGGAGCGTAACAGATACGCAGTATTTT
>.|TRBJ2-1|.|TRBV28
CASTPPGAGEQFF
TGTGCCAGCACCCCCCCGGGAGCGGGTGAGCAGTTCTTC
>few|TRBJ1-4|.|TRBV18
CASSPRAKDEKLFF
TGTGCCAGCTCACCACGGGCCAAGGATGAAAAACTGTTTTTT
>few|TRBJ1-5|TRBD1|TRBV6-5
CASSYVPGTGRQPQHF
TGTGCCAGCAGTTATGTTCCCGGGACAGGGAGACAGCCCCAGCATTTT
>.|TRBJ1-2|TRBD1|TRBV6-5
CASSRMGQGGVGYTF
TGTGCCAGCAGCCGAATGGGACAGGGAGGAGTTGGCTACACCTTC
>.|TRBJ2-7|TRBD2|TRBV10-3
CAITQGLGRTYEQYF
TGTGCCATCACCCAGGGACTAGGAAGAACCTACGAGCAGTACTTC
>.|TRBJ2-7|.|TRBV6-6
CASSYARKREYEQYF
TGTGCCAGCAGTTACGCCAGAAAACGGGAATACGAGCAGTACTTC
>few|TRBJ2-5|.|TRBV5-5
CASSSGQETQYF
TGTGCCAGCAGTTCAGGTCAAGAGACCCAGTACTTC
>few|TRBJ1-1|TRBD1|TRBV6-1
CASRDRNMNTEAFF
TGTGCCAGCAGGGACAGGAATATGAACACTGAAGCTTTCTTT
>.|TRBJ1-2|TRBD1|TRBV29-1
CSVVQGEADYGYTF
TGCAGCGTTGTACAGGGGGAAGCGGACTATGGCTACACCTTC
>few|TRBJ1-5|.|TRBV11-2
CASSLENQPQHF
TGTGCCAGCAGCTTGGAGAATCAGCCCCAGCATTTT